Listed here is a single T cell receptor (beta chain). The antigen it recognizes is unknown. No much larger clonotype is one base removed from it; base qualities were not supplied. The cohort was made up of hundreds of healthy bone marrow donors. All cohort members were sampled while nominally healthy, although unrecorded immune exposures were likely present. The donor was CMV seronegative and belonged to the group of 352 seronegative cohort members. Every donor gave a peripheral blood sample, and the peripheral blood mononuclear cells from that sample were used for TCR beta sequencing. Genomic DNA extraction from the blood cell samples was performed with the Qiagen DNeasy Blood Extraction Kit. The entry originates in a study of cytomegalovirus exposure and HLA in healthy donors (dated 2017 in TCRdb). Notes on the research overall: An earlier analysis of under 600 of the donors reported 250 to 300 Gb of sequence data and some 120 million unique TCR beta sequences from 150 million to 200 million T cells. Donor age, sex, ethnicity and CMV serostatus were compiled together with the repertoire data. Every discovery cohort repertoire had been produced on one sequencing platform. In the later analysis, no new phenotypic data were used to find candidate immune exposures; instead, reliance was placed on TCR beta sequences and their occurrence across donors. The study profiled the T cell repertoires of 666 subjects by immunosequencing and related them to cytomegalovirus serostatus. Along with the approximately 700-subject first cohort, a separate validation cohort of about 110 different subjects was used. A later genetic analysis took genome-wide SNP genotypes for 398 of the 666 donors and used that subset as a discovery cohort. Roughly five DR-DQ haplotypes were handled as single units for association and clustering because linkage in the cohort was strong. To study patterns of TCR occurrence, a later analysis re-analyzed previously published TCR beta repertoires from 700 or so donors and added high-resolution HLA genotyping. Across some 400 genotyped donors of the cohort, an average of about 240,000 unique TCR beta nucleotide sequences per donor were sequenced, and roughly a sixth of those sequences were non-productive. To predict cytomegalovirus infection status, the study brought together high-throughput TCR immunosequencing, statistical association of individual TCRs with disease status, and machine learning. Class I and class II HLA loci were covered by the typing at four-digit resolution. The study aimed to test whether cataloging public T cell receptors could reveal signatures of past pathogen exposure. The number of typed donors differed by locus: roughly 620-630 for A, B, C, DRB1 and DQB1; approximately 520 for DQA1; some 610 for DPA1; and some 450 for DPB1. An earlier analysis of roughly 600 of the donors used high-throughput TCR beta sequencing to judge whether each TCR beta V gene segment behaved as functional or pseudogenic. An early release covering roughly 580 HLA-typed donors comprised about 320 gigabases of sequencing data and 65 million to 100 million unique TCR sequences. Among the approximately 400 genotyped donors, 81% belonged to the genetic ancestry cluster associated with self-reported Caucasian donors.

Sequences SGHTA (CDR1) and FQGNSA (CDR2) are obtained from the germline V gene. The trim is 6 bases for V and 3 bases for J, with a gap of 14 bases between the germline ends. The CDR3 runs 15 residues from the cysteine to the phenylalanine. Kept here is only the CDR3 DNA, which spans 45 bases and is read in frame from base 1. Library preparation was by the immunoSEQ multiplex PCR assay. For the multiplex PCR, a mixture combining 60 forward primers for TCR Vbeta segments and 13 reverse primers for TCR Jbeta segments was used. A multiplex PCR assay on genomic DNA amplified the CDR3 region of rearranged TCR beta genes. The amplified TCR beta libraries were sequenced on the Illumina HiSeq System as 87-base-pair reads. The paper's data handling went like this. A later analysis tallied 75 million to 95 million unique TCR beta chains across the 666 repertoires, and 10 million to 11 million of those chains were shared by two or more donors. To remove PCR and sequencing errors, raw reads were error-corrected and collapsed into unique sequences using a nearest-neighbor algorithm that merged closely related sequences. CDR3 sequences were aligned to IMGT reference sequences to assign V, D and J gene segments. Each retained sequence needed at least a six-nucleotide match to both a V gene segment and a J gene segment. A rearrangement counted as productive if the CDR3 had no stop codons and remained in frame with V and J, and every other rearrangement counted as non-productive. CDR3 was defined according to IMGT convention as the region running from the second conserved V-encoded cysteine to the conserved J-encoded phenylalanine. Sequences without an unambiguous match to a single V gene segment were excluded from the earlier analysis of 450 to 750 of the donors. An earlier analysis of almost 600 of the donors classified V segments as functional when productive rearrangements were above 56.7% and as segregating when the standard deviation between donors was above 5%. A statistical classification framework was built for diagnosing cytomegalovirus status from the catalog of TCR beta chain sequences. A later analysis assigned V and J genes by comparing TCR nucleotide sequences with IMGT/GENE-DB human TR gene sequences. Using the TCRdist pipeline, a later analysis assigned CDR3 sequences along with most-parsimonious VDJ recombination scenarios. In a later analysis, each TCR beta chain was defined by its CDR3 amino acid sequence together with its V-gene family, and reads without a unique V-gene family were excluded. As a way to deal with suspected cross-contamination and a sequencing artifact, a later analysis dropped 640 or so nucleotide sequences that were highly shared and had low generation probability. For each public chain, a later analysis derived a clonal expansion index from normalized ranks of inferred template counts within each repertoire. In a later analysis, generation probabilities were computed with a VDJ recombination model fitted to out-of-frame rearrangements, and the resulting probabilities were checked against IGoR. A later analysis scored TCR-TCR, TCR-HLA and TCR-CMV co-occurrence with hypergeometric tests, applying a repertoire-size bias correction to TCR pairs. False discovery rates were estimated in a later analysis by permuting HLA or CMV assignments 20 times. In a later analysis, co-occurring TCRs were grouped with DBSCAN, and TCRdist sequence similarity was added when clustering was performed within HLA-allele-positive subsets. Repertoires with fewer than 30,000 or more than 120,000 public chains, plus five repertoires with anomalous nucleotide sharing, were excluded from co-occurrence clustering. TCRdb obtained this table from immuneACCESS and retained in-frame rearrangements with V and J assigned. These tables miss some clones; where compared with another copy, unresolved V genes account for less than half of the shortfall, and the remainder is unexplained. The D gene and trimming were derived from the DNA, and the V and J assignments and clone size from that table. Recorded for this sample are approximately 200,000 clones; about four fifths of them occurred a single time. Approximately 0.26% of the sample is held by the ten biggest clonotypes.

Points the paper makes about the study in general: Several of the top co-occurrence clusters appeared to be linked to parvovirus B19, influenza, CMV and Epstein-Barr virus, according to a later analysis. An association between a missense DCLRE1C variant and V-gene and J-gene trimming of TCR beta chains was found in a later genetic analysis and replicated in an independent cohort. Compared with the roughly 670-donor mean, donors in an Asian-associated ancestry cluster had fewer N-insertions in productive TCRs, according to a later genetic analysis. In both the original and validation cohorts, the classifier was reported to diagnose cytomegalovirus status with high specificity and sensitivity. The presence/absence analyses assumed that sequencing depth was roughly uniform across donors, and that assumption may not be true. Some IMGT-functional V segments, including TRBV6-2 and TRBV6-3, could not be told apart with the 87-base-pair reads, so those segments were excluded. Compared with equally common non-associated chains, HLA-associated TCR beta chains in a later analysis were more clonally expanded and had lower generation probabilities. An earlier analysis of some 590 of the donors showed that most TCR beta V segments appeared in productive rearrangements either about 87% or about 30% of the time, which broadly matched IMGT annotations. Correlated functional status among segregating V segments might be attributable to linkage disequilibrium, but an unknown experimental factor could not be ruled out. While some public TCRs were present in many individuals, most TCR sequences turned up only very rarely across donors. The authors suggested that the approach could potentially be generalized to other disease states and immunological phenotypes. The cohort was sequenced for TCR beta chains only, and without alpha or paired-chain data the features that could be detected were limited. A few of the identified cytomegalovirus-associated TCR beta chains were confirmed in vitro to be specific for cytomegalovirus antigens. Specific HLA alleles were associated with 15,000 to 20,000 TCR beta sequences at a false discovery rate of 0.05 in a later analysis. Most CMV-associated TCR beta chains appeared to be HLA-restricted in a later analysis, and the HLA associations seemed to be driven largely by CMV exposure. A total of 150 or so TCR beta chains were listed by the study as associated with cytomegalovirus. HLA typing was unavailable for some donors at each locus, so association tests used only the typed subset. Strong co-occurrence of HLA alleles, especially DR and DQ, made assigning TCR associations to individual alleles difficult. According to a later analysis, TCR association rates differed among HLA loci, with DRB1 alleles showing the most associated TCRs and HLA-C alleles showing the fewest. A further reported finding was that TCR beta sequences accurately predicted the HLA-A and HLA-B alleles for most subjects in the first cohort. The sequencing pipeline was judged likely to have produced a cluster of highly shared sequence variants as a technical artifact. For the cohort, immune exposure information was limited to CMV serostatus. Because counts were too low, under 20 rarely observed V segments, including chromosome 9 orphons, were left out of the earlier analysis of approximately 580 of the donors.

This clonotype was obtained from a boy aged 5 to 17 in good health and CMV-seronegative. The chain joins TRBV7-2 to TRBJ1-4; too little of a D gene remains to name it. Sequenced material: PBMCs. The CDR3: CASSARGVPNEKLFF. The base sequence is TGTGCCAGCAGTGCAAGAGGAGTCCCTAATGAAAAACTGTTTTTT. Reference TRBV7-2 and TRBJ1-4 proteins supply the regions before and after the CDR3; the full variable domain is: GAGVSQSPSNKVTEKGKDVELRCDPISGHTALYWYRQSLGQGLEFLIYFQGNSAPDKSGLPSDRFSAERTGGSVSTLTIQRTQQEDSAVYLCASSARGVPNEKLFFGSGTQLSVL.